The 15 T cell receptor beta chains reported below all come from one sample, sequenced in a study of cytomegalovirus exposure and HLA in healthy donors. Amplification used 60 Vbeta primers and 13 Jbeta primers. Clones were read by immunoSEQ multiplex PCR, and TCRdb kept only the in-frame ones, dropping some. The table includes roughly 150,000 clones, 82% detected once. The sequenced sample was PBMCs. The receptors originated from a girl under 10 years old in good health and CMV-seropositive.

This clone showed up just once. The chain couples TRBV12-5 to TRBJ2-1, with 15 bases aligning to TRBD2. The V and J ends lost 6 bases and 8 bases, in that order; junction bases with no gene match: 8. The CDR3 length is 16 residues. Germline CDR1 reads LGHNT; CDR2 reads FRNRAP. CDR3 coding DNA: TGTGCTAGTGGCTTACGGACTAGCGGGAGGGCCTATGAGCAGTTCTTC. Its translation is CASGLRTSGRAYEQFF.

This clone was seen just once. The chain couples TRBV6-1 to TRBJ1-5; D unresolved. The germline V gene encodes CDR1 MNHNS and CDR2 SASEGT. There are 14 residues in the CDR3. V shed 4 bases and J shed 0 bases, with 7 bases lying between them. CDR3 amino acids: CASSGGNSNQPQHF. DNA of the CDR3: TGTGCCAGCAGTGGCGGAAATAGCAATCAGCCCCAGCATTTT.

The chain couples TRBV6-1 to TRBJ1-4, with D hard to call. The length of the CDR3 is 15 residues. Germline CDR1 reads MNHNS; CDR2 reads SASEGT. V was shortened by 1 base and J by 8 bases, with 14 bases between the two germline ends. The CDR3, as DNA: TGTGCCAGCAGTGAAGGAGGAAGGGCGGGAGAAAAACTGTTTTTT. As protein: CASSEGGRAGEKLFF.

In this sample, this clone turned up once. V gene TRBV5-1 combines with J gene TRBJ2-7; 8 nucleotides match TRBD1. Germline CDR1 SGHRS, CDR2 YFSETQ. Trimming cost V 5 bases and J 1 base; bases outside gene matches: 5. This CDR3 has 14 amino acids. The CDR3 spells CASRRTGGSYEQYF. CDR3 nucleotides: TGCGCCAGCAGGCGAACAGGGGGGTCCTACGAGCAGTACTTC.

In its sample, this clone was seen a few times. The V call is TRBV5-6, the J call TRBJ1-2, with TRBD1 as a possible D gene (6 bases). The CDR3 extends over 14 amino acids. Per germline, CDR1 SGHDT and CDR2 YYEEEE. V dropped 0 bases and J dropped 5 bases, with 11 bases sitting between them. The CDR3 loop is CASSLEGVWYGYTF. The CDR3 DNA follows: TGTGCCAGCAGCTTGGAGGGGGTTTGGTATGGCTACACCTTC.

This clone has a handful of counts. The rearrangement joins TRBV5-1 to TRBJ2-1, with TRBD2 matching 12 bases. CDR3 length: 20 amino acids. Germline V lookup: CDR1 SGHRS, CDR2 YFSETQ. V shed 0 bases and J 0 bases; nucleotides not matched to a gene: 10. The CDR3 sequence is CASSLERLAGGESSYNEQFF. As DNA, the CDR3 is TGCGCCAGCAGCTTGGAGCGTCTAGCGGGAGGGGAGAGCTCCTACAATGAGCAGTTCTTC.

The V call is TRBV5-1, the J call TRBJ2-1, with 11 bases fitting TRBD1. The CDR3 is made up of 16 amino acids. J gave up 0 bases and V 5 bases, and 4 bases lay outside the gene matches. Per germline, CDR1 SGHRS and CDR2 YFSETQ. CDR3 in amino acids: CASRSGQGASYNEQFF. CDR3 coding DNA: TGCGCCAGCAGATCAGGACAGGGGGCCTCCTACAATGAGCAGTTCTTC.

The gene calls are TRBV5-1 and TRBJ2-1; TRBD2 agrees at 9 bases. Looked up from germline, CDR1 is SGHRS and CDR2 is YFSETQ. The CDR3 is made up of 18 amino acids. V lost 7 bases, J lost 8 bases, and 22 bases stayed unmatched. CDR3 DNA sequence: TGCGCCAGCCGCGCTCGACTAGCGGCCCGCTGGGGGGTCGATGAGCAGTTCTTC. Protein: CASRARLAARWGVDEQFF.

This clone was counted once. This rearrangement joins TRBV2 to TRBJ2-3; 8 nucleotides line up with TRBD2. The CDR3 spans 15 residues. The germline gives CDR1 SNHLY, CDR2 FYNNEI. V lost 3 bases, J lost 1 base, and 3 bases stayed unmatched. CDR3 protein: CASSDFGRGTDTQYF. DNA of the CDR3: TGTGCCAGCAGTGACTTCGGGAGGGGCACAGATACGCAGTATTTT.

The rearrangement uses TRBV7-9 and TRBJ2-1; D gene uncertain. This CDR3 spans 15 amino acids. V was cut by 1 base and J by 4 bases, with 11 bases left in between. Germline V gene lookup returns CDR1 SEHNR and CDR2 FQNEAQ (reference sequence). The DNA of the CDR3 is TGTGCCAGCAGCTTAGAATTCCGCGGTTACAATGAGCAGTTCTTC. It encodes CASSLEFRGYNEQFF.

The J gene is TRBJ1-2, the V gene TRBV27; TRBD1 aligns across 7 bases. This CDR3 has 13 amino acids. V dropped 6 bases and J dropped 8; count of bases not matched to a gene: 9. Germline lookup yields CDR1 MNHEY and CDR2 SMNVEV (reference sequence). CDR3 amino acids: CASSQLDREGYTF. CDR3 DNA: TGTGCCAGCAGCCAACTTGACAGGGAAGGCTACACCTTC.

This chain uses TRBV30 with TRBJ1-4, with TRBD1 matching 9 bases. This CDR3 has 13 amino acids. The germline CDR1 and CDR2 sequences are GTSNPN and SVGIG (reference sequence). With V trimmed by 6 bases and J by 7 bases, 6 bases remained unmatched. CDR3 loop: CACNRGRVEKLFF. CDR3 nucleotide sequence: TGTGCCTGCAACAGGGGGCGTGTTGAAAAACTGTTTTTT.

V and J are TRBV7-2 and TRBJ2-7; D is possibly TRBD2 (5 bases). Germline V CDR1 and CDR2: SGHTA, FQGNSA. This CDR3 is built from 15 residues. Trimming took 5 bases from V and 5 from J, leaving 19 bases between them. The CDR3 DNA follows: TGTGCCAGCAGCGCAGGATACCAAACGGGGAACGAGCAGTACTTC. Translating gives CASSAGYQTGNEQYF.

The chain combines TRBV10-3 with TRBJ2-3; 8 positions agree with TRBD1. CDR3 length equals 14 residues. J lost 6 bases, V lost 2 bases, and 4 bases had no gene match. Germline CDR1 reads ENHRY; CDR2 reads SYGVKD. Here the CDR3 DNA reads TGTGCCATCAGTGAGCCCAGGGGGCAGGATACGCAGTATTTT. The encoded protein is CAISEPRGQDTQYF.

The chain carries TRBV4-2 and TRBJ2-5; TRBD2 aligns across 7 bases. The germline gives CDR1 LGHNA, CDR2 YNFKEQ. The CDR3 is made up of 16 amino acids. Trimming removed 1 base from V and 4 bases from J; junction bases left unmatched: 9. DNA for the CDR3: TGTGCCAGCAGCCAAGTGGGCGGGAGTTCAGCAGAGACCCAGTACTTC. This codes for CASSQVGGSSAETQYF.